Sequencing of this TCR beta chain was carried out in a study of OX40 agonist ivuxolimab in advanced cancers. On the study more broadly: People in dose escalation had one of these cancers: hepatocellular carcinoma, melanoma, renal cell or head and neck cancer.

TCRdb keeps only in-frame clones here, not all; method: immunoSEQ multiplex PCR. The top ten hold about 15% of the sample, which has about 45,000 clones, roughly 82% seen once. Autoimmune disease history or systemic immunosuppression excluded patients. Of note for this clone: Its antigen remains unidentified.

The CDR3 covers 15 residues. Germline loops: CDR1 SEHNR, CDR2 FQNEAQ (reference sequence). Trimming removed 5 bases at V and 2 bases at J, with 13 bases between. Study-level points and caveats: The study observed clonal expansion of CD4+ and CD8+ blood T cells by week 6 at 0.1 to 3.0 mg/kg.

This chain links TRBV7-9 with TRBJ2-1; D is ambiguous. This material consisted of CD4+ or CD8+ T cells sorted from blood, taken in a trial of the OX40 agonist ivuxolimab. This TCR was recovered from an adult with an advanced solid tumor such as melanoma, head and neck, liver or kidney cancer. The CDR3 coding sequence is TGTGCCAGCAGCCCGACACATAGCCCCTACAATGAGCAGTTCTTC. Amino acid sequence: CASSPTHSPYNEQFF.